These 30 T cell receptor beta chains share one sample of origin, sequenced in a study of blood T cell repertoires in COVID-19. Produced via immunoSEQ multiplex PCR; TCRdb's table is partial and in-frame only. The data show about 220,000 clones, 86% seen once. The sequencing sample was made of PBMCs or T cells enriched from blood (not recorded which). These receptors originate from a woman between 40 and 55 years old with acute COVID-19.

V and J are TRBV25-1 and TRBJ1-1, with D unresolved. The CDR3 is made up of 13 amino acids. The ends were cut back, 2 bases at V and 4 bases at J, with 8 bases in the middle. Germline CDR1 is MGHDK and CDR2 is SYGVNS. The CDR3 sequence: CASSELIGTEAFF. As DNA, the CDR3 is TGTGCCAGCAGTGAACTAATCGGCACTGAAGCTTTCTTT.

This chain uses TRBV24-1 with TRBJ1-5; D possibly corresponds to TRBD1 (5 bases). The germline CDR1 and CDR2 sequences are KGHDR and SFDVKD. With 4 bases removed from V and 2 bases from J, the gap between germline ends came to 14 bases. This CDR3 is 16 amino acids long. DNA for the CDR3: TGTGCCACCAGTGAAACCGCAACAGGACGCAATCAGCCCCAGCATTTT. Amino acids: CATSETATGRNQPQHF.

The genes are TRBV5-1 and TRBJ1-1, with 7 bases matching TRBD1. The V gene end was trimmed by 1 base and the J gene end by 6 bases; junction bases not matched to a gene: 6. Germline V gene data show CDR1 as SGHRS and CDR2 as YFSETQ. The CDR3 contains 14 residues. The CDR3 region has the DNA TGCGCCAGCAGCTTGCAGGGGGGCAGGGCTGAAGCTTTCTTT. This sequence encodes CASSLQGGRAEAFF.

The J gene is TRBJ1-2, the V gene TRBV18, with a tentative D call TRBD1 (6 bases). This CDR3 is built from 15 residues. V gave up 0 bases and J gave up 3 bases, with 11 bases separating them. CDR1 and CDR2 (germline): KGHSH, LQKENI. CDR3 residues: CASSPPVSGDYGYTF. CDR3 bases: TGTGCCAGCTCACCACCAGTGTCAGGGGACTATGGCTACACCTTC.

For the CDR3, the DNA is TGTGCCAGCAGCCAAGATAGCTATGGATCCGGGAACACTGAAGCTTTCTTT. It specifies CASSQDSYGSGNTEAFF. This rearrangement joins TRBV4-2 to TRBJ1-1, with no clear D. The CDR3 totals 17 residues. Deletions cut 0 bases from V and 1 base from J, with 15 bases between. Looked up from germline, CDR1 is LGHNA and CDR2 is YNFKEQ.

This clone has a single count. The CDR3 sequence: CASSLGGTYEAFF. CDR3 sequence (DNA): TGTGCCAGCAGCCTCGGCGGGACCTATGAAGCTTTCTTT. V and J are TRBV7-2 and TRBJ1-1; possible D gene TRBD1, 5 bases. Germline lookup yields CDR1 SGHTA and CDR2 FQGNSA. The CDR3 totals 13 residues. Trimming removed 5 bases at V and 7 bases at J, with 14 bases between.

The chain employs TRBV3-1 (or the pseudogene TRBV3-2) and TRBJ1-3, with TRBD1 identical over 12 bases. The V segment lost 4 bases and the J segment 1 base; nucleotides outside the gene matches: 8. In germline, CDR1 is LGHDT, CDR2 YNNKEL (reference sequence). The CDR3 contains 18 residues. The CDR3 bases are TGTGCCAGCAGCCGATCCGGGACAGGGGGCCCATCTGGAAACACCATATATTTT. It is translated as CASSRSGTGGPSGNTIYF.

The CDR3 spells CASTSLGGNTEAFF. The CDR3 DNA follows: TGTGCCAGCACCTCACTAGGAGGGAACACTGAAGCTTTCTTT. The chain uses TRBV6-5 and TRBJ1-1; D ambiguous. The germline V gene has CDR1 MNHEY and CDR2 SVGAGI. The CDR3 loop spans 14 amino acids. V dropped 7 bases and J dropped 1 base, with 13 bases sitting between them.

The chain recombines TRBV19 with TRBJ2-7; tentative D call: TRBD1 (5 bases). V dropped 3 bases and J dropped 0 bases, with 18 bases sitting between them. Germline CDR1 is LNHDA and CDR2 is SQIVND (reference sequence). This CDR3 is 17 amino acids long. CDR3 in amino acids: CASSISFGHYYSYEQYF. The CDR3 nucleotides are TGTGCCAGTAGTATCTCATTTGGACACTACTACTCCTACGAGCAGTACTTC.

The CDR3 DNA sequence: TGTGCCAGCAGCGCGAGCTCTGGAAACACCATATATTTT. It is translated as CASSASSGNTIYF. The chain joins TRBV5-4 to TRBJ1-3; D not resolved. The germline V and J ends were trimmed by 4 bases and 0 bases, with 5 bases remaining between them. Per the germline V gene, CDR1 is SGHNT and CDR2 is YYREEE (reference sequence). CDR3 length: 13 residues.

V gene TRBV19 combines with J gene TRBJ1-5; D might be TRBD1 (5 bases). The CDR3 runs 17 residues. Germline CDR1 reads LNHDA; CDR2 reads SQIVND (reference sequence). Trimming removed 3 bases from V and 6 bases from J, with 21 bases in between. CDR3 bases: TGTGCCAGTAGTATGAATCGCGCCAGGGCCTCTAGTCAGCCCCAGCATTTT. Protein sequence: CASSMNRARASSQPQHF.

The gene calls are TRBV9 and TRBJ2-3, with D maybe TRBD1 (6 bases). This CDR3 spans 14 amino acids. Germline V gene sequence: CDR1 SGDLS, CDR2 YYNGEE. V was trimmed by 4 bases and J by 1 base, leaving 10 bases between them. The CDR3 coding sequence is TGTGCCAGCAGCCTAGAGGGGGGCACAGATACGCAGTATTTT. Translation: CASSLEGGTDTQYF.

This clone was picked up many times. The gene calls are TRBV11-2 and TRBJ1-2, with unresolved D. With 1 base removed from V and 6 bases from J, the gap between germline ends came to 9 bases. Germline V gene data show CDR1 as SGHAT and CDR2 as FQNNGV. This CDR3 region has 13 residues. CDR3: CASSLARNDGYTF. The CDR3 DNA sequence: TGTGCCAGCAGCTTAGCGCGAAACGATGGCTACACCTTC.

The chain combines TRBV5-6 with TRBJ1-1, with a possible D match to TRBD1 (6 bases). CDR1 is SGHDT and CDR2 is YYEEEE in the germline V gene. The V end was cut by 0 bases, the J end by 6 bases, with 9 bases between. The CDR3 sequence is 13 residues long. CDR3 sequence: CASSLGGPSEAFF. The CDR3, as DNA: TGTGCCAGCAGCTTGGGGGGGCCCTCTGAAGCTTTCTTT.

This clone was counted once. The chain is built from TRBV6-6 and TRBJ1-1; the match to TRBD1 covers 8 bases. The CDR3 has 14 residues. V was clipped by 10 bases and J by 4 bases; unmatched bases: 11. Germline CDR1 and CDR2: MNHNY and SVGAGI (reference sequence). CDR3 DNA sequence: TGTGCCACTCTCCAGGGGGCGCAGCGCACTGAAGCTTTCTTT. Its protein is CATLQGAQRTEAFF.

This clone was found a few times. The rearrangement uses TRBV6-1 and TRBJ1-5; D is undetermined. Germline CDR1 reads MNHNS; CDR2 reads SASEGT. The V and J ends lost 2 bases and 2 bases respectively, with 13 bases between them. The CDR3 spans 16 residues. The CDR3 loop is CASSESGVRGNQPQHF. The CDR3 bases are TGTGCCAGCAGTGAAAGCGGGGTCAGAGGCAATCAGCCCCAGCATTTT.

This clone turned up a few times. This rearrangement joins TRBV5-1 to TRBJ2-2; TRBD1 matches 8 bases. Per the germline V gene, CDR1 is SGHRS and CDR2 is YFSETQ. The CDR3 length is 15 residues. J gave up 6 bases and V 4 bases, and 8 bases lay outside the gene matches. The CDR3 protein is CASSVQGVNSGELFF. CDR3 bases: TGCGCCAGCAGCGTACAGGGGGTAAACTCCGGGGAGCTGTTTTTT.

The chain employs TRBV6-2 or TRBV6-3 and TRBJ1-5, with D perhaps matching TRBD1 (5 bases). Germline values: CDR1 MNHEY, CDR2 SVGEGT. CDR3 length: 15 amino acids. Trimming took off 0 bases at V and 7 bases at J, with 13 bases between the two ends. The CDR3 region has the DNA TGTGCCAGCAGTTACTCGGACACCCGAAGGCAGCCCCAGCATTTT. It encodes CASSYSDTRRQPQHF.

J is TRBJ1-1 and V is TRBV7-8, with TRBD1 matching 8 bases. After removal of 5 bases from V and 6 bases from J, the junction contained 8 bases not matched to a gene. From germline, CDR1 is SGHVS and CDR2 FQNEAQ. The CDR3 loop spans 14 amino acids. CDR3 nucleotides: TGTGCCAGCAGCGTGGACAGGGAGTTCCCTGAAGCTTTCTTT. Translated: CASSVDREFPEAFF. Combining the CDR3 with reference TRBV7-8 and TRBJ1-1 gives the whole variable domain GAGVSQSPRYKVAKRGQDVALRCDPISGHVSLFWYQQALGQGPEFLTYFQNEAQLDKSGLPSDRFFAERPEGSVSTLKIQRTQQEDSAVYLCASSVDREFPEAFFGQGTRLTVV.

The V call is TRBV19, the J call TRBJ2-3, with 9 bases fitting TRBD1. Trimming removed 3 bases from V and 2 bases from J; junction bases left unmatched: 3. This CDR3 is 15 amino acids long. Germline CDR1 is LNHDA and CDR2 is SQIVND (reference sequence). The chain's CDR3 is CASSIGTGNTDTQYF. The CDR3 DNA follows: TGTGCCAGTAGTATCGGGACAGGGAACACAGATACGCAGTATTTT. Full variable domain (missing parts from reference TRBV19 and TRBJ2-3): DGGITQSPKYLFRKEGQNVTLSCEQNLNHDAMYWYRQDPGQGLRLIYYSQIVNDFQKGDIAEGYSVSREKKESFPLTVTSAQKNPTAFYLCASSIGTGNTDTQYFGPGTRLTVL.

The chain employs TRBV13 and TRBJ1-1; a weak D match, TRBD1 (5 bases). Trimming took off 2 bases at V and 5 bases at J, with 12 bases between the two ends. This CDR3 has 14 residues. Germline V lookup: CDR1 PRHDT, CDR2 FYEKMQ (reference sequence). The CDR3 DNA is TGTGCCAGCAGCTTACCGGGGGGTGGAACTGAAGCTTTCTTT. Amino acid sequence: CASSLPGGGTEAFF.

DNA for the CDR3: TGTGCCAGCAGTGCGCGGGGTTCCACTAGCGGGGTAGACGATGAGCAGTTCTTC. Its protein is CASSARGSTSGVDDEQFF. This rearrangement joins TRBV25-1 to TRBJ2-1; 10 nucleotides agree with TRBD2. The CDR3 length is 18 residues. Trimming cost V 4 bases and J 8 bases; bases outside gene matches: 17. The germline CDR1 and CDR2 sequences are MGHDK and SYGVNS.

The chain has TRBV3-1 (or the pseudogene TRBV3-2) and TRBJ1-2; the match to TRBD1 covers 8 bases. CDR1 and CDR2 (germline): LGHDT, YNNKEL (reference sequence). Losses at the gene ends were 2 bases for V and 4 bases for J; bases not matched to a gene: 3. This CDR3 contains 14 residues. The CDR3 nucleotides read TGTGCCAGCAGCCAACCAGGGGGCGGCTATGGCTACACCTTC. This sequence encodes CASSQPGGGYGYTF.

This clone has just a few counts. V gene TRBV5-8 combines with J gene TRBJ2-5; 13 bases map to TRBD2. CDR3 length equals 15 residues. The germline V gene encodes CDR1 SGHTS and CDR2 YDEGEE. Trimming took 9 bases from V and 4 from J; bases not matched to a gene: 9. CDR3: CAMGLAGLLGETQYF. For the CDR3, the DNA is TGTGCCATGGGACTAGCGGGATTACTGGGAGAGACCCAGTACTTC.

The rearrangement uses TRBV2 and TRBJ1-5; possibly TRBD1 for D (5 bases). Trimming removed 6 bases from V and 4 bases from J, with 13 bases in between. Germline values: CDR1 SNHLY, CDR2 FYNNEI. The CDR3 loop spans 14 amino acids. CDR3 protein: CASRHGGTNQPQHF. Here the CDR3 DNA reads TGTGCCAGCAGACACGGAGGGACTAATCAGCCCCAGCATTTT.

This chain joins TRBV27 and TRBJ2-7, with 8 bases aligning to TRBD1. Germline V gene sequence: CDR1 MNHEY, CDR2 SMNVEV (reference sequence). This CDR3 is 16 amino acids long. The J segment lost 9 bases and the V segment lost 7 bases, leaving 20 bases of the junction unmatched. The CDR3 reads CASTGTTDRALRGQYF. The CDR3 DNA sequence: TGTGCCAGCACCGGCACCACGGACAGGGCATTACGGGGGCAGTACTTC.

Regarding this clone: Other DNA sequences in this sample translate to the same CDR3. The CDR3 nucleotides are TGCGCCAGCAGCTTACAGGGTGAAAAACTGTTTTTT. It translates to CASSLQGEKLFF. This chain links TRBV5-1 with TRBJ1-4; the D gene is possibly TRBD1 (6 bases). The CDR3 extends over 12 amino acids. V lost 2 bases and J lost 7, with 6 bases in between. From germline, CDR1 is SGHRS and CDR2 YFSETQ.

This chain links TRBV10-1 with TRBJ2-2; unclear D gene. Germline CDR1 is WNHNN and CDR2 is SYGVQD (reference sequence). V dropped 4 bases and J dropped 6 bases, with 9 bases sitting between them. The CDR3 is 13 residues long. The CDR3 nucleotides read TGCGCCAGCAGTGCCGGTGAAGCCGGGGAGCTGTTTTTT. Its translation is CASSAGEAGELFF.

V usage is TRBV25-1 and J usage is TRBJ1-2, with 7 bases fitting TRBD1. Losses at the gene ends were 2 bases for V and 6 bases for J; bases not matched to a gene: 6. The CDR3 length is 14 residues. Germline CDR1 is MGHDK and CDR2 is SYGVNS. CDR3 amino acids: CASSEKTGTDGYTF. CDR3 in DNA: TGTGCCAGCAGTGAAAAGACAGGGACGGATGGCTACACCTTC.

This chain uses TRBV5-1 with TRBJ2-2; TRBD2 is a possible D gene (5 bases). V lost 2 bases to trimming and J lost 5 bases, with 13 bases between them. This CDR3 is built from 15 residues. The germline CDR1 and CDR2 sequences are SGHRS and YFSETQ. CDR3 nucleotides: TGCGCCAGCAGCTTAACTGTTGCGGGTACCGGGGAGCTGTTTTTT. Translation gives CASSLTVAGTGELFF.